The clone carrying this T cell receptor beta chain was seen once. Trimming took off 5 bases at V and 7 bases at J, with 12 bases between the two ends. The CDR3 length is 13 residues. Per the germline V gene, CDR1 is MDHEN and CDR2 is SYDVKM. Original processing methods: Nucleated cell counts were estimated from reference gene primer amplification. The data were produced by immunoSEQ multiplex PCR, yet TCRdb's version contains in-frame clones alone and is incomplete. That table furnishes V, J and clone size, whereas the DNA furnished D and trimming. The sample holds a few hundred thousand clones, just over 85% seen once. Those who participated ranged in age from about 18 to 89 years and resided in about 24 US areas. These data belong to a study of blood T cell repertoires in COVID-19.

The genes are TRBV28 and TRBJ1-5; D perhaps matches TRBD1 (6 bases). The TCR sequence derives from a woman between 40 and 55 years old with acute COVID-19. The sample taken for sequencing was PBMCs or T cells enriched from blood (not recorded which). The CDR3 DNA reads as TGTGCCAGCAGTGCGGGGGCTGGCCAGCCCCAGCATTTT. Residues: CASSAGAGQPQHF.